This T cell receptor beta chain was identified during a study of control samples from healthy donors and cancer patients. Germline CDR1 SGDLS, CDR2 YYNGEE. The CDR3 runs to 15 residues. Trimming stripped 0 bases from V and 0 bases from J, with 7 bases between. Clones were sequenced by immunoSEQ multiplex PCR, and TCRdb holds only the in-frame ones, with some missing. The sample includes 150,000 to 200,000 clones, roughly 89% of them seen just once. The genes are TRBV9 and TRBJ2-1; no firm D call. The clonotype originates from a woman in her 50s in good health. The sequenced material came from blood. Here the CDR3 reads CASSVAPSSYNEQFF. The CDR3 DNA reads as TGTGCCAGCAGCGTAGCCCCGAGCTCCTACAATGAGCAGTTCTTC.